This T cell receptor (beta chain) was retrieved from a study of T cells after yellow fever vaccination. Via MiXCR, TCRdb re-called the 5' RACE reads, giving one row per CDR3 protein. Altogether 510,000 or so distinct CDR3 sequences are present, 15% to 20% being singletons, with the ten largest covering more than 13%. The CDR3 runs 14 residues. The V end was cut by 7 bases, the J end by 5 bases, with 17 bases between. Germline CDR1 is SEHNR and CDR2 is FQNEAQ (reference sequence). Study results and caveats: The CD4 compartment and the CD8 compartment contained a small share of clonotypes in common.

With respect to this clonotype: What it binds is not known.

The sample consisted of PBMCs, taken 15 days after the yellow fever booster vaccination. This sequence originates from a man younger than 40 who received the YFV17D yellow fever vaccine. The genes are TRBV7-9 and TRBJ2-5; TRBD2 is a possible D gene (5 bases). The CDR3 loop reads CASTSGIGLETQYF. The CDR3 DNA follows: TGTGCCAGCACCTCAGGCATAGGACTCGAGACCCAGTACTTC. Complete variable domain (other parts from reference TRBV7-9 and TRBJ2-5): DTGVSQNPRHKITKRGQNVTFRCDPISEHNRLYWYRQTLGQGPEFLTYFQNEAQLEKSRLLSDRFSAERPKGSFSTLEIQRTEQGDSAMYLCASTSGIGLETQYFGPGTRLLVL.